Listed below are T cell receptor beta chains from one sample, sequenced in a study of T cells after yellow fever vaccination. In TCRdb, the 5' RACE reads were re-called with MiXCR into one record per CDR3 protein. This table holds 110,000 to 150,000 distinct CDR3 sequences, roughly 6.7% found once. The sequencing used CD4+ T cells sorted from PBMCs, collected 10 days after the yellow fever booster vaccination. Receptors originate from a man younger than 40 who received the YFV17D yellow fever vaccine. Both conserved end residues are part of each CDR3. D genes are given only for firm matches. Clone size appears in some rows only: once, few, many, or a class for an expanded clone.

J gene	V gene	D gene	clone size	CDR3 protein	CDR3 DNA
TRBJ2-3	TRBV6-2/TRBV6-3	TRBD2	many	CASSYLAGGPEGDTQYF	TGTGCCAGCAGTTACCTAGCGGGAGGGCCAGAAGGAGATACGCAGTATTTT
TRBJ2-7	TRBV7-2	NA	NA	CASSSQSSSYEQYF	TGTGCCAGCAGCTCCCAATCTAGCTCCTACGAGCAGTACTTC
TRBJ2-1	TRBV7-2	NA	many	CASSLAGFFSHEQFF	TGTGCCAGCAGCTTGGCGGGGTTCTTTTCGCATGAGCAGTTCTTC
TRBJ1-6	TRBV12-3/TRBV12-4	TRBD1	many	CASSQQGRDTPLHF	TGTGCCAGCAGTCAACAGGGGCGGGATACACCCCTCCACTTT
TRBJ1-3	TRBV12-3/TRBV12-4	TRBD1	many	CASSPRDRGGNTIYF	TGTGCCAGCAGTCCTCGGGACAGGGGTGGAAACACCATATATTTT
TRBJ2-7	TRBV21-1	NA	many	CASSTSDRPYEQYF	TGTGCCAGCAGCACTTCGGACCGACCCTACGAGCAGTACTTC
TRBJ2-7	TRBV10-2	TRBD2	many	CASSAAREAGYEQYF	TGCGCCAGCAGTGCGGCGCGGGAGGCAGGCTACGAGCAGTACTTC
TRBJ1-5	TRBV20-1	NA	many	CSAPGQFGQPQHF	TGCAGTGCTCCCGGACAGTTCGGACAGCCCCAGCATTTT
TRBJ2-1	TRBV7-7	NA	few	CASSARAGYEHFF	TGTGCCAGCAGTGCCCGGGCCGGGTATGAGCATTTCTTC
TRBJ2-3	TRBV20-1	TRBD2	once	CSARRLAGGLDTQYF	TGCAGTGCGCGGAGACTAGCGGGAGGGTTAGATACGCAGTATTTT
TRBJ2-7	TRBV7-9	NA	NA	CASSLGRENGYEQYF	TGTGCCAGCAGCTTAGGTCGGGAGAATGGCTACGAGCAGTACTTC
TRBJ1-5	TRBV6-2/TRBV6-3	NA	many	CASSYLPLSGYSNQPQHF	TGTGCCAGCAGTTATCTACCCTTGTCGGGGTATAGCAATCAGCCCCAGCATTTT
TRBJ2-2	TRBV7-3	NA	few	CASRSQADTGELFF	TGTGCCAGCAGGTCCCAAGCGGACACCGGGGAGCTGTTTTTT
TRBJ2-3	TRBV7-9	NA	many	CASSFRDFTDTQYF	TGTGCCAGCAGCTTCCGCGATTTTACAGATACGCAGTATTTT
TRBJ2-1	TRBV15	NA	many	CATESSRNARHEQFF	TGTGCCACCGAAAGTTCGCGGAATGCACGCCATGAGCAGTTCTTC
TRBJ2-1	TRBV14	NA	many	CASSLLGTLNEQFF	TGTGCCAGCAGCCTCCTTGGTACGCTCAATGAGCAGTTCTTC
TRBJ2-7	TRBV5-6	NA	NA	CASSPGRLSYEQYF	TGTGCCAGCAGCCCCGGACGGCTCTCCTACGAGCAGTACTTC
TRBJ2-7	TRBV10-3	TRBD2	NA	CATRAGGDEQYF	TGTGCCACCCGAGCGGGAGGGGACGAGCAGTACTTC
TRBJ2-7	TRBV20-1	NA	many	CSARPDPYEQYF	TGCAGTGCTAGACCAGACCCCTACGAGCAGTACTTC
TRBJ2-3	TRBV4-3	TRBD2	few	CASSARTSGSMNTQYF	TGCGCCAGCAGCGCCCGGACTAGCGGGAGTATGAATACGCAGTATTTT
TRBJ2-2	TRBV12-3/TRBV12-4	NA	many	CASVTAGPNTGELFF	TGTGCCAGCGTTACGGCCGGGCCGAACACCGGGGAGCTGTTTTTT
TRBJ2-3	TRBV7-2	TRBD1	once	CASNSIRDRGLATQYF	TGTGCCAGCAACTCAATCCGGGACAGGGGATTAGCTACGCAGTATTTT
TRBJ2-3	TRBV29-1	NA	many	CSVEDAGDTQYF	TGCAGCGTTGAAGACGCGGGGGATACGCAGTATTTT
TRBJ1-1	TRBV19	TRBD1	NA	CASNPRDRPSNTEAFF	TGTGCCAGTAACCCACGGGACAGACCTTCGAACACTGAAGCTTTCTTT
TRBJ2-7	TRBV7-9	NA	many	CASSLRRDFSYEQYF	TGTGCCAGCAGCTTACGTAGAGACTTCTCCTACGAGCAGTACTTC
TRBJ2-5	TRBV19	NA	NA	CASSFFETQYF	TGTGCCAGTAGTTTCTTTGAGACCCAGTACTTC